A selection of T cell receptor beta chains follows, all from one sample in a study of blood T cell repertoires in COVID-19. TCRdb's table, derived via immunoSEQ multiplex PCR, lists solely in-frame clones and lacks some. The sample lists tens of thousands of clones, approximately 79% occurring once. The sequenced sample was peripheral blood. Source of these receptors: a man between 60 and 75 years old with acute or convalescent COVID-19. The CDR3 runs from the conserved cysteine through the conserved F or W. The D gene is left open where the match is weak. Only some rows state a clone size, as once, few, many or a class for expanded clones.

12	TRBV29-1	TRBD1	NA	TRBJ1-2	TGCAGCGTTAAGGACAGGGATCATGGCTACACCTTC	CSVKDRDHGYTF
16	TRBV28	TRBD1	NA	TRBJ1-2	TGTGCCAGCAGACCAGGGGGATCCTTACGATTCTATGGCTACACCTTC	CASRPGGSLRFYGYTF
15	TRBV2	TRBD2	NA	TRBJ2-1	TGTGCCAGCACCGGGGGGACTAGCGCGTACAATGAGCAGTTCTTC	CASTGGTSAYNEQFF
14	TRBV5-6	NA	NA	TRBJ2-2	TGTGCCAGCAGCTTGACGGTGAACACCGGGGAGCTGTTTTTT	CASSLTVNTGELFF
14	TRBV7-2	NA	NA	TRBJ2-2	TGTGCCAGCAGCACAAGGGGGAACACCGGGGAGCTGTTTTTT	CASSTRGNTGELFF
15	TRBV7-2	TRBD1	medium-sized	TRBJ1-5	TGTGCCAGCGGGAGGACAGGAGTTTTCAATCAGCCCCAGCATTTT	CASGRTGVFNQPQHF
13	TRBV2	NA	NA	TRBJ2-2	TGTGCCAGCACGAGGGAGAACACCGGGGAGCTGTTTTTT	CASTRENTGELFF
14	TRBV7-6	TRBD1	few	TRBJ2-1	TGTGCCAGCAGCTTGGGACAGTTAAACAATGAGCAGTTCTTC	CASSLGQLNNEQFF
16	TRBV7-2	TRBD1	NA	TRBJ1-2	TGTGCCAGCAGCTTAGCGCATGGTGGACAGGGTGGTGGCTACACCTTC	CASSLAHGGQGGGYTF
14	TRBV5-4	NA	once	TRBJ2-1	TGTGCCAGCAGCTTGGACTCACTTGCCAATGAGCAGTTCTTC	CASSLDSLANEQFF
15	TRBV18	NA	medium-sized	TRBJ2-1	TGTGCCAGCTCACCAGGTACTTCGTATGGAGATGAGCAGTTCTTC	CASSPGTSYGDEQFF
16	TRBV18	NA	NA	TRBJ2-3	TGTGCCAGCTCACCAAAATCCGGACAGCCCACAGATACGCAGTATTTT	CASSPKSGQPTDTQYF
13	TRBV5-5	TRBD2	NA	TRBJ2-1	TGTGCCAGCAGCTTCGAGGGAGGGCATGAGCAGTTCTTC	CASSFEGGHEQFF
13	TRBV12-3/TRBV12-4	TRBD1	few	TRBJ2-1	TGTGCCAGCAGCTGGACAGGATACAATGAGCAGTTCTTC	CASSWTGYNEQFF
13	TRBV5-1	NA	NA	TRBJ1-4	TGCGCCAGCAGCTTGGTCGGGGATGAAAAACTGTTTTTT	CASSLVGDEKLFF
16	TRBV27	NA	NA	TRBJ1-3	TGTGCCAGCAGTTTCGGGGGACCGCTCTCTGGAAACACCATATATTTT	CASSFGGPLSGNTIYF
17	TRBV27	NA	NA	TRBJ2-6	TGTGCCAGCAGTCACCTCCACAGCAACTCTGGGGCCAACGTCCTGACTTTC	CASSHLHSNSGANVLTF
15	TRBV27	NA	NA	TRBJ2-3	TGTGCCAGCAGTTTATCGAGCGGCGGGATAAGTACGCAGTATTTT	CASSLSSGGISTQYF
14	TRBV5-6	NA	NA	TRBJ2-5	TGTGCCAGCAGCTTGGTGGGAGGCCAAGAGACCCAGTACTTC	CASSLVGGQETQYF
16	TRBV6-6	NA	NA	TRBJ2-1	TGTGCCAGCAGTTACTCCGGGGGTAAGAGGGTGGATGAGCAGTTCTTC	CASSYSGGKRVDEQFF
16	TRBV3-1/TRBV3-2	NA	NA	TRBJ2-1	TGTGCCAGCAGCCCCCTGTCCGGACTATCTTACAATGAGCAGTTCTTC	CASSPLSGLSYNEQFF
15	TRBV9	NA	NA	TRBJ2-7	TGTGCCAGCAGCTTTTACTCCCACGGGAGCTACGAGCAGTACTTC	CASSFYSHGSYEQYF